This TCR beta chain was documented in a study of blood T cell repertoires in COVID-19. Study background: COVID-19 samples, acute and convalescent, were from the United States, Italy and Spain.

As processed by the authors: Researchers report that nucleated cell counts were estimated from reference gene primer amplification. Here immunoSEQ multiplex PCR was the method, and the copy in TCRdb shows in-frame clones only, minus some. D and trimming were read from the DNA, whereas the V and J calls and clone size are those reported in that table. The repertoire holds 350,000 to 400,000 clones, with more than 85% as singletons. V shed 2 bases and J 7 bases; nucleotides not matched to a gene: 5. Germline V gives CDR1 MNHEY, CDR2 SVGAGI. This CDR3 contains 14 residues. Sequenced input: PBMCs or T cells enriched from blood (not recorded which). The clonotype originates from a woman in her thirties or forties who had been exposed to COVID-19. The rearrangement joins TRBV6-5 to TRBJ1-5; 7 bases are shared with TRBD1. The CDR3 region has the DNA TGTGCCAGCAGTTACGGCAGAGGGGGCCAGCCCCAGCATTTT. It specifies CASSYGRGGQPQHF.